The 22 T cell receptor beta chains reported below all come from one sample, sequenced in a study of CD8+CD57+ T cells in acquired aplastic anemia. TCR beta VDJ and CDR3 profiles were obtained from a genomic DNA template. A single record per CDR3 protein comes from TCRdb applying MiXCR to the reads. The sample consists of about 260,000 distinct CDR3 sequences, approximately 82% of them appearing once. Patients picked for sequencing had shown CD8+CD57+ cell expansion detected by flow cytometry. The sample taken for sequencing was sorted CD4+, CD8+, or CD8+CD57+ T cells (not recorded which) from PBMCs. Receptors originate from a human donor with aplastic anemia.

This clonotype was detected a few times. The DNA is left out, because the CDR3 cannot be placed on it with certainty; the CDR3 is given as TCRdb lists it. V usage is TRBV2 and J usage is TRBJ1-1; no DNA check was done on the table's D call, TRBD1. The CDR3 extends over 17 residues, inclusive of both ends. The germline CDR1 and CDR2 sequences are SNHLY and FYNNEI. CDR3: CASGDGGTDTQYFGAGF.

V is TRBV7-9 and J is TRBJ2-7; no clear D. The CDR3 is 18 amino acids. Trimming shortened V by 1 base and J by 4 bases, and 23 bases separated the two germline ends. The germline V gene has CDR1 SEHNR and CDR2 FQNEAQ (reference sequence). CDR3 protein: CASSLVPNEEKLFYEQYV. CDR3 nucleotides: TGTGCCAGCAGCTTAGTCCCAAATGAGGAAAAACTGTTTTACGAGCAGTACGTC.

The chain uses TRBV5-4 and TRBJ1-1, with no clear D. CDR3 length equals 14 residues. V was pared by 0 bases and J by 5 bases, with 11 bases between. Germline CDR1 SGHNT, CDR2 YYREEE (reference sequence). The chain's CDR3 is CASSLEAEWTEAFF. The DNA for the CDR3 is TGTGCCAGCAGCTTGGAGGCGGAGTGGACTGAAGCTTTCTTT.

The V gene is TRBV9, the J gene TRBJ2-6; perhaps TRBD1 as D (7 bases). The V gene's germline CDR1 is SGDLS and CDR2 YYNGEE. The CDR3 is made up of 16 amino acids. Trimming removed 3 bases at V and 10 bases at J, with 20 bases between. In DNA form, the CDR3 reads TGTGCCAGCAGCGGGGGGGACCGACAGGGAGGAAACGTCCTGACTTTC. Translated, it gives CASSGGDRQGGNVLTF. Filled out from reference TRBV9 and TRBJ2-6, the complete variable domain reads DSGVTQTPKHLITATGQRVTLRCSPRSGDLSVYWYQQSLDQGLQFLIQYYNGEERAKGNILERFSAQQFPDLHSELNLSSLELGDSALYFCASSGGDRQGGNVLTFGAGSRLTVL.

Remarks on this clonotype: Given the absence of the conserved phenylalanine or tryptophan at the CDR3 end, a read error is likely. The limits of the CDR3 on the DNA are not certain, so only TCRdb's listed CDR3 is given. This sequence joins TRBV12-3 or TRBV12-4 and TRBJ2-3; TRBD2 is the table's D call, not checked against the DNA. The CDR3 length equals 13 residues, ends included. This chain's CDR3 is CASRDGGTDTHTD.

This chain joins TRBV9 and TRBJ1-2; D is uncertain. CDR3 length equals 16 residues. Germline lookup yields CDR1 SGDLS and CDR2 YYNGEE. Trimming removed 5 bases from V and 9 bases from J, with 26 bases in between. The CDR3 loop is CASSYRARRIIHRYTF. DNA of the CDR3: TGTGCCAGCAGTTACCGGGCCAGACGGATAATTCACCGCTACACCTTC.

This clonotype was detected many times. The J gene is TRBJ2-1, the V gene TRBV7-2; 8 nucleotides match TRBD2. Trimming cost V 5 bases and J 8 bases; bases outside gene matches: 11. Germline assignment: CDR1 SGHTA and CDR2 FQGNSA. The CDR3 sequence is 15 residues long. The CDR3 DNA reads TGTGCCAGCAGCGACGGGACTAGTTCCATGGATGAGCAGTTCTTC. Its translation is CASSDGTSSMDEQFF.

On this clonotype itself: The CDR3 does not end in the conserved phenylalanine or tryptophan, so this is likely a read error. The rearrangement links TRBV7-3 to TRBJ2-2; TRBD2 might be the D (5 bases). CDR3 length equals 12 residues. In germline, CDR1 is SGHTA, CDR2 FQGTGA. V was trimmed by 2 bases and J by 14 bases, leaving 12 bases between them. In DNA form, the CDR3 reads TGTGCCAGCAGCTTAGGCCCCCGGGGACTGTTTCAG. Translated, it gives CASSLGPRGLFQ.

The CDR3 nucleotides are TGTGCCACCACCTCCCCGACTAGCGGACTGCTACGAGCCCTCCACTTT. This codes for CATTSPTSGLLRALHF. The V call is TRBV9, the J call TRBJ1-6; unclear D gene. The CDR3 covers 16 residues. V dropped 9 bases and J dropped 14 bases, with 30 bases sitting between them. The V gene's germline CDR1 is SGDLS and CDR2 YYNGEE.

The genes are TRBV5-8 and TRBJ2-3; D not certain. This CDR3 is built from 13 residues. The germline V gene encodes CDR1 SGHTS and CDR2 YDEGEE. V was cut by 7 bases and J by 2 bases, with 11 bases left in between. This CDR3 reads CASGYAATDTQYF. The CDR3 DNA follows: TGTGCCAGCGGCTACGCCGCCACAGATACGCAGTATTTT.

The chain combines TRBV10-3 with TRBJ2-1; 9 bases are a match to TRBD1. CDR1 and CDR2 (germline): ENHRY, SYGVKD. V gave up 6 bases and J gave up 2 bases; unmatched junction bases: 8. This CDR3 region has 16 residues. In DNA form, the CDR3 reads TGTGCCATCAGCGATAACGACAGGGGGGCCTACAATGAGCAGTTCTTC. This translates into CAISDNDRGAYNEQFF.

In regard to this clonotype: The conserved closing phenylalanine or tryptophan is absent in this CDR3, likely reflecting a read error. The chain combines TRBV24-1 with TRBJ2-1, with D unresolved. This CDR3 is built from 11 residues. Germline V gene lookup returns CDR1 KGHDR and CDR2 SFDVKD. Trimming left V 9 bases short and J 7 bases short, with 9 bases between. The CDR3 reads CATRVENEQFH. For the CDR3, the DNA is TGTGCCACCCGTGTAGAGAATGAGCAGTTCCAC.

This chain connects TRBV19 to TRBJ2-2; D unresolved. Germline values: CDR1 LNHDA, CDR2 SQIVND (reference sequence). The V gene lost 3 bases and the J gene lost 2 bases, with 16 bases spanning the gap. The CDR3 totals 17 residues. CDR3 sequence reads: CASSMAWGFGNTGELFF. Written as DNA, the CDR3 is TGTGCCAGTAGTATGGCTTGGGGTTTCGGTAACACCGGGGAGCTGTTTTTT.

With respect to this clonotype: The junction does not match germline at one end; this may be a read error. The J gene is TRBJ2-3, the V gene TRBV7-8, with unresolved D. Germline CDR1 SGHVS, CDR2 FQNEAQ. CDR3 size: 14 residues. The CDR3 sequence is CASSFAPDAAALSF. The DNA of the CDR3 is TGTGCCAGCAGCTTTGCGCCAGACGCGGCAGCCCTGTCCTTT.

As regards this clonotype: A read error is likely, as this CDR3 ends without the conserved phenylalanine or tryptophan. The DNA is omitted, as the CDR3 cannot be located on it reliably, and the CDR3 follows TCRdb's listing. The chain uses TRBV15 and TRBJ2-1; TRBD2, the table's D call, lacks a check against the DNA. Germline CDR1 and CDR2: LNHNV and YYDKDF (reference sequence). The CDR3 is made up of 16 amino acids, end residues included. CDR3: CASSFQRSGGSDQHFC.

V gene TRBV7-8 combines with J gene TRBJ2-5; TRBD2 is a possible D gene (6 bases). Germline-derived CDR1 and CDR2 are SGHVS and FQNEAQ. V dropped 2 bases and J dropped 5 bases, with 18 bases sitting between them. The CDR3 length is 16 residues. CDR3 coding DNA: TGTGCCAGCAGCTTATCGGGAGTTGGGGCCAATGAGACCCAGTACTTC. This codes for CASSLSGVGANETQYF.

With regard to this clonotype: In this CDR3 the conserved last residue, phenylalanine or tryptophan, is missing, so a read error is likely. The DNA is omitted, as the CDR3 cannot be located on it reliably, and the CDR3 follows TCRdb's listing. This sequence joins TRBV15 and TRBJ2-1; no DNA check was done on the table's D call, TRBD1. The CDR3 length equals 17 residues, ends included. Per germline, CDR1 LNHNV and CDR2 YYDKDF (reference sequence). The CDR3 protein is CATSRGGARLTQYEEPV.

The gene calls are TRBV7-3 and TRBJ2-7, with TRBD2 as a possible D gene (6 bases). Germline V gene data show CDR1 as SGHTA and CDR2 as FQGTGA. The CDR3 consists of 15 residues. V was pared by 6 bases and J by 10 bases, with 25 bases between. The CDR3 sequence: CASSYTGTWGEAQYF. DNA of the CDR3: TGTGCCAGCAGTTATACCGGGACTTGGGGAGAGGCCCAGTACTTC.

In its sample, this clonotype was seen a few times. The DNA is left out, because the CDR3 cannot be placed on it with certainty; the CDR3 is given as TCRdb lists it. J is TRBJ1-5 and V is TRBV19; no check of the table's D call, TRBD1, against the DNA was made. From germline, CDR1 is LNHDA and CDR2 SQIVND (reference sequence). The CDR3 contains 13 residues when both ends are counted. CDR3 amino acids: CASTSDRREPQHF.

This rearrangement joins TRBV7-2 to TRBJ2-1, with 8 bases lining up with TRBD2. The J segment lost 10 bases and the V segment lost 3 bases, leaving 14 bases of the junction unmatched. The germline V gene has CDR1 SGHTA and CDR2 FQGNSA. This CDR3 region has 16 residues. The CDR3 region has the DNA TGTGCCAGCAGCTTTCAAAGAAGCGGGGGTACGCAGGAGCAGTTCTTC. This codes for CASSFQRSGGTQEQFF. The variable domain in full, completed from reference TRBV7-2 and TRBJ2-1, reads GAGVSQSPSNKVTEKGKDVELRCDPISGHTALYWYRQSLGQGLEFLIYFQGNSAPDKSGLPSDRFSAERTGGSVSTLTIQRTQQEDSAVYLCASSFQRSGGTQEQFFGPGTRLTVL.

Remarks on this clonotype: A read error may produce the germline difference seen at one junction end. J is TRBJ2-7 and V is TRBV20-1; D not resolved. Germline-derived CDR1 and CDR2 are DFQATT and SNEGSKA (reference sequence). This CDR3 is built from 11 residues. DNA for the CDR3: TGCAGTGCTAGTTCATTCTTGCACGAAAACTTC. Its protein product is CSASSFLHENF.

A few counts support this clonotype. For the CDR3, the DNA is TGTGCCAGCAGTGAAACCCGCCCGACAGAGTCCCGGAGGTTGAACACTGAAGCTTTCTTT. It yields the protein CASSETRPTESRRLNTEAFF. This rearrangement joins TRBV25-1 to TRBJ1-1; D possibly corresponds to TRBD1 (5 bases). The ends were cut back, 2 bases at V and 0 bases at J, with 25 bases in the middle. The CDR3 is made up of 20 amino acids. Germline lookup yields CDR1 MGHDK and CDR2 SYGVNS.